These 22 T cell receptor beta chains originate from one sample sequenced in a study of T cells in Graves' hyperthyroidism and ophthalmopathy. TCR beta CDR3 region amplification was performed from RNA transcripts. HTBI primers were used for first-round RT-PCR of the TCR CDR3. TCRdb recomputed calls from the multiplex PCR reads with MiXCR, one row per CDR3 protein. The sample yields 480,000 or so distinct CDR3 sequences, about 15% seen once. Specimen: blood. These receptors all come from a woman between 18 and 29 years old with Graves' hyperthyroidism.

This chain links TRBV5-8 with TRBJ1-1, with D unclear. Germline lookup yields CDR1 SGHTS and CDR2 YDEGEE. The CDR3 length is 13 residues. V lost 0 bases and J 7 bases, leaving 10 bases between the germline ends. The CDR3 loop reads CASSLVGEDEAFF. The DNA for the CDR3 is TGTGCCAGCAGCTTGGTTGGCGAGGATGAAGCTTTCTTT.

The sample holds many counts of this clonotype. The rearrangement uses TRBV12-3 or TRBV12-4 and TRBJ1-5; D is ambiguous. The CDR3 spans 12 residues. V was clipped by 1 base and J by 7 bases, with 5 bases between them. CDR3: CASSLVQQPQHF. The DNA of the CDR3 is TGTGCCAGCAGTTTAGTCCAGCAGCCCCAGCATTTT.

The V and J genes are TRBV6-2 or TRBV6-3 and TRBJ2-3; 11 bases match TRBD2. After removal of 7 bases from V and 3 bases from J, the junction contained 12 bases not matched to a gene. Germline loops: CDR1 MNHEY, CDR2 SVGEGT. The CDR3 sequence is 17 residues long. The CDR3 region is CASTGLAGPLITDTQYF. Written as DNA, the CDR3 is TGTGCCAGCACAGGACTAGCGGGTCCCCTCATTACAGATACGCAGTATTTT.

This clonotype was seen repeatedly, ten times or more. The chain is built from TRBV11-1 and TRBJ2-3; the D is unclear. The CDR3 runs to 16 residues. CDR1 is SGHAT and CDR2 is FQDESV in the germline V gene (reference sequence). Trimming took off 3 bases at V and 0 bases at J, with 13 bases between the two ends. The CDR3 bases are TGTGCCAGCAGCTTTCCCCTAGAAGGTAGCACAGATACGCAGTATTTT. The encoded protein is CASSFPLEGSTDTQYF.

This clonotype was counted at least ten times. The chain combines TRBV6-5 with TRBJ2-3; 7 bases are a match to TRBD2. This CDR3 region has 16 residues. The germline CDR1 and CDR2 sequences are MNHEY and SVGAGI. Germline trimming cut 4 bases from V and 0 bases from J; bases unmatched to any gene: 7. CDR3 bases: TGTGCCAGCAGTTTAAGTAGCGGGCCTAGCACAGATACGCAGTATTTT. Its protein product is CASSLSSGPSTDTQYF.

This clonotype was recorded at least ten times. The CDR3 loop reads CASSQTGGGTRGGELFF. CDR3 in DNA: TGTGCCAGCAGCCAGACTGGGGGAGGGACAAGGGGCGGGGAGCTGTTTTTT. V and J are TRBV2 and TRBJ2-2, with D possibly TRBD2 on 7 matching bases. The CDR3 sequence is 17 residues long. Germline values: CDR1 SNHLY, CDR2 FYNNEI. Trimming stripped 6 bases from V and 7 bases from J, with 24 bases between.

This clonotype has just a few counts. The chain recombines TRBV20-1 with TRBJ2-2; TRBD2 matches at 10 bases. V shed 6 bases, J shed 7 bases, and the junction held 11 bases outside the gene matches. The CDR3 totals 15 residues. CDR1 is DFQATT, CDR2 SNEGSKA, per germline (reference sequence). In DNA form, the CDR3 reads TGCAGTGCCTTCCCGAGCGGGAGGGCCAGCGGGGAGCTGTTTTTT. Residues: CSAFPSGRASGELFF.

This clonotype came up many times. This chain links TRBV28 with TRBJ2-1; D is possibly TRBD2 (6 bases). Trimming removed 2 bases from V and 8 bases from J, with 7 bases in between. This CDR3 has 12 residues. Germline assignment: CDR1 MDHEN and CDR2 SYDVKM. As DNA, the CDR3 is TGTGCCAGCAGTTTAATAGCGGATGAGCAGTTCTTC. It specifies CASSLIADEQFF. Full variable domain (missing parts from reference TRBV28 and TRBJ2-1): DVKVTQSSRYLVKRTGEKVFLECVQDMDHENMFWYRQDPGLGLRLIYFSYDVKMKEKGDIPEGYSVSREKKERFSLILESASTNQTSMYLCASSLIADEQFFGPGTRLTVL.

This clonotype came up a few times. The chain uses TRBV19 and TRBJ2-1; D could derive from TRBD1 or TRBD2 (5 bases each). The CDR3 is made up of 15 amino acids. From germline, CDR1 is LNHDA and CDR2 SQIVND (reference sequence). V shed 1 base and J shed 5 bases, with 12 bases lying between them. CDR3: CASSIVYGTHNEQFF. In DNA form, the CDR3 reads TGTGCCAGTAGTATAGTTTACGGGACCCACAATGAGCAGTTCTTC.

This clonotype was counted only a few times. The genes are TRBV15 and TRBJ2-3; TRBD2 matches at 7 bases. The germline CDR1 and CDR2 sequences are LNHNV and YYDKDF (reference sequence). The CDR3 spans 16 residues. V dropped 0 bases and J dropped 5; count of bases not matched to a gene: 8. CDR3 sequence: CATSRDGSGNLDTQYF. CDR3 DNA sequence: TGTGCCACCAGCAGAGACGGGAGCGGGAACTTAGATACGCAGTATTTT.

There are many counts of this clonotype. The rearrangement uses TRBV10-2 and TRBJ2-6; 8 nucleotides agree with TRBD1. Trimming took 6 bases from V and 4 from J; bases not matched to a gene: 11. The CDR3 totals 17 residues. Looked up from germline, CDR1 is WSHSY and CDR2 is SAAADI. Here the CDR3 reads CASRLGTGVSGANVLTF. The CDR3 nucleotides are TGCGCCAGCAGGCTCGGGACAGGCGTTTCGGGGGCCAACGTCCTGACTTTC.

The CDR3 spells CASSTTGVSYNEQFF. In DNA, the CDR3 is TGTGCCAGCAGCACCACGGGAGTTTCCTACAATGAGCAGTTCTTC. The gene calls are TRBV27 and TRBJ2-1, with D tentatively TRBD2 (6 bases). Trimming shortened V by 6 bases and J by 1 base, and 13 bases separated the two germline ends. The CDR3 has 15 residues. The germline gives CDR1 MNHEY, CDR2 SMNVEV (reference sequence).

This clonotype occurred a few times. The rearrangement links TRBV30 to TRBJ2-7; 9 nucleotides line up with TRBD1. The CDR3 is made up of 14 amino acids. The germline V gene has CDR1 GTSNPN and CDR2 SVGIG (reference sequence). V was clipped by 4 bases and J by 3 bases; unmatched bases: 7. Here the CDR3 DNA reads TGTGCCTGGACCGGGACAGGGAAACTCTACGAGCAGTACTTC. Translated, it gives CAWTGTGKLYEQYF.

In its sample, this clonotype was seen many times. The chain has TRBV28 and TRBJ1-4, with TRBD1 as a possible D gene (6 bases). The germline CDR1 and CDR2 sequences are MDHEN and SYDVKM. The CDR3 has 14 amino acids. Trimming stripped 4 bases from V and 7 bases from J, with 13 bases between. CDR3 bases: TGTGCCAGCAGTTACAGGGCCCCGGGTGAAAAACTGTTTTTT. This encodes CASSYRAPGEKLFF.

This chain connects TRBV9 to TRBJ2-3; tentatively, D is TRBD1 or TRBD2 (5 bases each). V was trimmed by 4 bases and J by 5 bases, leaving 20 bases between them. Germline V CDR1 and CDR2: SGDLS, YYNGEE. The CDR3 has 16 amino acids. This CDR3 is CASSSLKGPGIDTQYF. In DNA form, the CDR3 reads TGTGCCAGCAGCTCACTAAAGGGACCCGGGATAGATACGCAGTATTTT.

The rearrangement uses TRBV12-3 or TRBV12-4 and TRBJ1-1; TRBD1 matches 8 bases. CDR3 length: 16 amino acids. J lost 4 bases, V lost 1 base, and 8 bases had no gene match. The CDR3 spells CASSLGGSGGFTEAFF. CDR3 DNA: TGTGCCAGCAGTTTAGGAGGTTCAGGGGGCTTCACTGAAGCTTTCTTT.

The V and J genes are TRBV29-1 and TRBJ2-1; 9 bases are shared with TRBD1. Germline V gives CDR1 SQVTM, CDR2 ANQGSEA. The CDR3 runs 14 residues. The junction had 5 bases not matched to a gene; V was cut back by 3 bases and J by 5 bases. CDR3 coding DNA: TGCAGCGTTGACCCGGGACAGGGTCACAATGAGCAGTTCTTC. This sequence encodes CSVDPGQGHNEQFF.

This clonotype counts as medium-sized. This sequence joins TRBV3-1 and TRBJ2-6; D may correspond to TRBD1 or TRBD2 (5 bases each). This CDR3 comprises 16 residues. The germline gives CDR1 LGHDT, CDR2 YNNKEL (reference sequence). Trimming removed 0 bases from V and 0 bases from J, with 6 bases in between. The CDR3 sequence: CASSQDGGSGANVLTF. CDR3 nucleotide sequence: TGTGCCAGCAGCCAAGATGGGGGCTCTGGGGCCAACGTCCTGACTTTC.

J is TRBJ2-4 and V is TRBV15; a possible D gene is TRBD1 (6 bases). Trimming took off 3 bases at V and 0 bases at J, with 12 bases between the two ends. Germline V gives CDR1 LNHNV, CDR2 YYDKDF (reference sequence). The CDR3 loop spans 16 amino acids. The CDR3 DNA follows: TGTGCCACCAGCAGGCACGGACAGCAAGCCAAAAACATTCAGTACTTC. As protein: CATSRHGQQAKNIQYF.

This chain connects TRBV20-1 to TRBJ1-3, with D possibly TRBD1 on 6 matching bases. CDR1 and CDR2 (germline): DFQATT, SNEGSKA (reference sequence). The CDR3 is 17 residues long. Trimming left V 3 bases short and J 2 bases short, with 20 bases between. Written as DNA, the CDR3 is TGCAGTGCTAGTGATGGTCGCCGGGACAAAGCTGGAAACACCATATATTTT. This encodes CSASDGRRDKAGNTIYF.

This clonotype was seen repeatedly, ten times or more. For the CDR3, the DNA is TGTGCTAGTGGTTTGTTTGGCCGGGTATCCCAAGAGACCCAGTACTTC. It is translated as CASGLFGRVSQETQYF. The rearrangement uses TRBV12-5 and TRBJ2-5, with unresolved D. Trimming took off 2 bases at V and 1 base at J, with 14 bases between the two ends. CDR3 length: 16 amino acids. Looked up from germline, CDR1 is LGHNT and CDR2 is FRNRAP. The whole variable domain, filled in from reference TRBV12-5 and TRBJ2-5, reads DARVTQTPRHKVTEMGQEVTMRCQPILGHNTVFWYRQTMMQGLELLAYFRNRAPLDDSGMPKDRFSAEMPDATLATLKIQPSEPRDSAVYFCASGLFGRVSQETQYFGPGTRLLVL.

This clonotype appeared many times. This chain joins TRBV30 and TRBJ1-5; TRBD1 matches at 8 bases. Germline values: CDR1 GTSNPN, CDR2 SVGIG (reference sequence). V lost 0 bases to trimming and J lost 6 bases; unmatched junction nucleotides: 10. The CDR3 is 16 amino acids. The CDR3, as DNA: TGTGCCTGGAGTGTACCCAGGGGGCTACAGGGTCAGCCCCAGCATTTT. Residues: CAWSVPRGLQGQPQHF.